The 3 T cell receptor beta chains in this list originate from one sample, sequenced in a study of T cell responses to AZD1222 COVID-19 vaccine. TCRdb's copy holds only in-frame clones and misses some; the assay was immunoSEQ multiplex PCR. The sample yields more than 80,000 clones, more than 75% seen once. Sample: peripheral blood, taken on day 0 of AZD1222 vaccination. The receptors were sampled from an adult in good health.

The rearrangement links TRBV19 to TRBJ1-5, with 8 bases matching TRBD1. Germline lookup yields CDR1 LNHDA and CDR2 SQIVND (reference sequence). Germline trimming cut 0 bases from V and 0 bases from J; bases unmatched to any gene: 7. This CDR3 contains 18 residues. The CDR3 DNA reads TGTGCCAGTAGTATAGATACTGACAGGGGATATAGCAATCAGCCCCAGCATTTT. Its translation: CASSIDTDRGYSNQPQHF. Drawing the rest from reference TRBV19 and TRBJ1-5, the complete variable domain is DGGITQSPKYLFRKEGQNVTLSCEQNLNHDAMYWYRQDPGQGLRLIYYSQIVNDFQKGDIAEGYSVSREKKESFPLTVTSAQKNPTAFYLCASSIDTDRGYSNQPQHFGDGTRLSIL.

This sequence joins TRBV5-1 and TRBJ1-2; perhaps TRBD1 as D (5 bases). From germline, CDR1 is SGHRS and CDR2 YFSETQ. V dropped 5 bases and J dropped 1 base, with 18 bases sitting between them. This CDR3 has 16 residues. The CDR3 coding sequence is TGCGCCAGCAGTCCCGGACATGCCAGAATTAACTATGGCTACACCTTC. Translating it yields CASSPGHARINYGYTF.

This clone was recorded a few times. The rearrangement uses TRBV7-2 and TRBJ2-7, with 14 bases fitting TRBD2. The CDR3 runs to 16 residues. V lost 5 bases to trimming and J lost 4 bases; unmatched junction nucleotides: 7. Germline-derived CDR1 and CDR2 are SGHTA and FQGNSA. The CDR3 nucleotides read TGTGCCAGCAGCGCTCGGACTAGCGGGGGGACTTACGAGCAGTACTTC. Encoded protein: CASSARTSGGTYEQYF.